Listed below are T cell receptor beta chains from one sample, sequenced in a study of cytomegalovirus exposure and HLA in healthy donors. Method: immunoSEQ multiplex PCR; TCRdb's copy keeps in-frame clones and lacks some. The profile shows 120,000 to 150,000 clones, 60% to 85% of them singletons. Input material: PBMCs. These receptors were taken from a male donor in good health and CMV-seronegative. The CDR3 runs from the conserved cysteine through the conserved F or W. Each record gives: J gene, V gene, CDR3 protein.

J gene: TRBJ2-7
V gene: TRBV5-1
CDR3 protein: CASSLTGNGEQYF

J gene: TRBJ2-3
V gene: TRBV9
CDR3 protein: CASSVMAYTLDTNTQYF

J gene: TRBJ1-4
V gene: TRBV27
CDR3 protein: CASRTARDRVEKLFF

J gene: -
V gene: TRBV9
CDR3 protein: CASSPGLAAPYEQYF

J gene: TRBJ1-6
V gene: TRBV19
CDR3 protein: CASSIRGDRSISPLHF

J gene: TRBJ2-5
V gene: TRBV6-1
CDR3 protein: CASRRGFGQETQYF

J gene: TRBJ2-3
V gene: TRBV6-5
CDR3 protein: CASSSSGTSTDTQYF

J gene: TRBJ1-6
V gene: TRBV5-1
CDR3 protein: CASSLDSPYSPLHF

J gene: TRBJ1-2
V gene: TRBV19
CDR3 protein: CASGTPQGLYGYTF

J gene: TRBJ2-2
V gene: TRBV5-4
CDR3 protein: CASSLVDSGELFF

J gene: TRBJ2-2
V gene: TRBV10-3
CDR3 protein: CAISERSDSFTGELFF

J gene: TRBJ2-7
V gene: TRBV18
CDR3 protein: CASSPSQVSYEQYF

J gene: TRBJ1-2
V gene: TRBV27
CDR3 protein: CASSSFSVGPNYGYTF

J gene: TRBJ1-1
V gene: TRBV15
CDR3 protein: CATSWDNTEAFF

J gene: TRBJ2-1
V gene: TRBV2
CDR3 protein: CASSETGLAGGREQFF

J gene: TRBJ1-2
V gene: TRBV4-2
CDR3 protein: CASSQDSEEGFWNGYTF

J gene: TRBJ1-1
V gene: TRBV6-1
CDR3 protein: CASSEGSGGNAFF

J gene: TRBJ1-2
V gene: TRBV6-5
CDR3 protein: CASTQGPSPLYGYTF

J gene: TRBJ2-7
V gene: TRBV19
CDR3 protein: CASSITGTGIYEQYF

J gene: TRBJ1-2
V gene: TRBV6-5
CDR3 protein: CASRLGGGYGYTF

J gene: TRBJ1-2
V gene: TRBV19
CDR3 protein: CASSSRDRDYGYTF

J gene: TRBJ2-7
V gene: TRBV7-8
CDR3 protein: CASIEAGGPSEQYF

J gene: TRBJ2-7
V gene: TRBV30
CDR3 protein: CAWRNEGQGRSEQYF

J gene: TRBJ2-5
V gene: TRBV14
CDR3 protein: CASSQGPLRGGRFLQETQYF

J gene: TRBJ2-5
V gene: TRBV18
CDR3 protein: CASSTSGETQYF

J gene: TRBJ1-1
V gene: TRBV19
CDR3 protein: CASRDLGGVNTEAFF